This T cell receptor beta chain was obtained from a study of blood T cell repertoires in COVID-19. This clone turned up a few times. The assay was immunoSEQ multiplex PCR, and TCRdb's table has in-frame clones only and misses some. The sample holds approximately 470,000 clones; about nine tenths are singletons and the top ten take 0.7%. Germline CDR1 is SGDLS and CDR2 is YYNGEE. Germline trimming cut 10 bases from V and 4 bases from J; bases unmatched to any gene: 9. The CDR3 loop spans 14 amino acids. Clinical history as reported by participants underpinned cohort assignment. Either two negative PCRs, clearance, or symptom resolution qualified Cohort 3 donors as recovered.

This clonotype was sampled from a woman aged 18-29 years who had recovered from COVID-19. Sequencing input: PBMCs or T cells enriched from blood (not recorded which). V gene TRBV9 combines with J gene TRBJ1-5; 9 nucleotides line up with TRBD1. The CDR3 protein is CALSRDRENQPQHF. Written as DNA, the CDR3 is TGTGCCCTATCAAGGGACAGGGAGAATCAGCCCCAGCATTTT.